Sequencing of this T cell receptor (beta chain) was carried out in a study of blood T cell repertoires in COVID-19. Looking at the study overall: Spain, Italy and the United States supplied samples that represented acute and convalescent COVID-19.

Looked up from germline, CDR1 is SGHRS and CDR2 is YFSETQ. The ends lost 3 bases at V and 4 bases at J; junction bases unmatched: 2. The CDR3 runs 13 residues. Original methodology: Estimation of nucleated cell counts was performed using reference gene primer amplification. Here immunoSEQ multiplex PCR was the method, and the copy in TCRdb shows in-frame clones only, minus some. From that table come the V and J calls and clone size; the DNA was used to work out D and trimming. The sample shows about 210,000 clones, around 83% of them seen only once. This receptor was obtained from a man between 50 and 59 years old with active or convalescent COVID-19. The sample taken for sequencing was peripheral blood. This chain joins TRBV5-1 and TRBJ2-3, with 7 nucleotides matching TRBD1. The DNA for the CDR3 is TGCGCCAGCAGCTCAACAGGGGCAGATACGCAGTATTTT. This translates into CASSSTGADTQYF.